This is a list of T cell receptor beta chains from one sample in a study of blood T cells in healthy people across ages. Each CDR3 protein is one row after TCRdb ran MiXCR on the 5' RACE reads. The top ten hold 25% to 35% of the sample, which has roughly 830,000 distinct CDR3 sequences, about 62% seen once. Sequencing was done on a sample of blood. The receptors originated from a man aged 25 to 45 in good health. Both conserved end residues are part of each CDR3.

v_call cdr3_length cdr3_aa
TRBV7-2 15 CASSLVGLEQYEQYF
TRBV7-8 14 CASSLTGGPETQYF
TRBV7-9 15 CASSSAGTGDNEQFF
TRBV6-2/TRBV6-3 16 CASSYARDGLPDGYTF
TRBV27 15 CASSLGVPANYGYTF
TRBV3-1 21 CAGSRASPPIRVGSGANVLTF
TRBV7-2 14 CASSLDSRSYEQYF
TRBV4-1 17 CASSQDPRDRLVYGYTF
TRBV7-2 13 CASGEPYSYEQYF
TRBV10-2 11 CAASAGGEAFF
TRBV4-3 18 CASSQDSTGGTINNEQFF
TRBV9 18 CASSAQGVTGQGKETQYF
TRBV7-2 14 CASSLIGSYNEQFF
TRBV10-3 11 CAITGADTQYF
TRBV7-2 15 CASSLGLQYQETQYF
TRBV5-1 15 CASSMESGTAQPQHF
TRBV28 15 CASSSGQGDNYGYTF
TRBV9 16 CASSVVERGDLYEQYF
TRBV2 15 CASRSQGSGNQPQHF
TRBV18 14 CASGGLAGYNEQYF
TRBV4-3 15 CASSLYGGISYEQYF
TRBV6-1 17 CASSPILQAGGSYEQYF
TRBV3-1 15 CASSQEQGLVRSQYF
TRBV27 16 CASSLYTGGATGELFF
TRBV3-1 16 CASSLNAGGLTDTQYF
TRBV20-1 13 CSATPRGPTEAFF
TRBV9 15 CASSVVAGRQETQYF
TRBV7-9 14 CASSFLTGRHEQYF
TRBV6-6 14 CASSSGTGKGKLFF
TRBV5-1 15 CASSFWQGNTDTQYF
TRBV6-2/TRBV6-3 14 CASSHRQNYNEQFF
TRBV7-9 16 CASSLAGTGGFYEQYF
TRBV10-3 14 CAISPVGGENIQYF
TRBV20-1 14 CSAPGGGGNSPLHF
TRBV11-2 15 CASSYRTGRLETQYF
TRBV6-5 14 CASSYLDRDTEQYF
TRBV7-9 15 CASSEDRGHNSPLHF
TRBV4-3 15 CASSQGAGGHNEQYF
TRBV15 12 CATSIGAYEQYF
TRBV7-3 16 CASSGPGRVHAHEQFF
TRBV29-1 14 CSATLGESTDTQYF
TRBV9 14 CASSPRRGGNEQYF
TRBV2 11 CASSGQETLYF
TRBV6-1 14 CASSVRDRDQPQHF
TRBV9 15 CASSVEGGRNSPLHF
TRBV27 18 CASSPSWRRTGETYEQYF
TRBV4-2 16 CASSRSGTSSYNVQFF
TRBV27 16 CASSPMDRGANQPQHF
TRBV12-3/TRBV12-4 17 CASSLARLAGTKNIQYF
TRBV5-5 11 CASSLARWWFF
TRBV12-3/TRBV12-4 15 CASRMTSGGAYEQYF
TRBV7-9 12 CASSPLNKKLFF
TRBV12-3/TRBV12-4 13 CASSLLGPGELFF
TRBV12-3/TRBV12-4 16 CASNRGRGGGTDTQYF
TRBV20-1 14 CSAAKGLLNSPLHF